The source of this T cell receptor beta chain is a study of T cell repertoires in cytomegalovirus infection. Study-wide background: TCR beta signatures that were public indicated CMV infection and matching HLA type. Study conclusions and caveats: Totalled public TCR beta family frequency picked out people who carried CMV plus the relevant HLA. What dominated the ex vivo response were HLA-C-restricted CMV-specific TCR beta clonotypes.

Per the germline V gene, CDR1 is MNHEY and CDR2 is SVGEGT. The V and J ends lost 1 base and 0 bases respectively, with 11 bases between them. The CDR3 is 16 residues long. TCRdb itself ran the reads through MiXCR, one entry per CDR3 protein. This table has approximately 400,000 distinct CDR3 sequences, roughly 30% appearing once. The table lists this clonotype with a few counts. Its antigen is not known. The TCR originated in a human donor in good health (CMV status not recorded). Some clones in this sample may be carry-over from other donors' samples. The chain combines TRBV6-2 or TRBV6-3 with TRBJ2-3; TRBD2 is a possible D gene (5 bases). Sequenced input: PBMCs. As DNA, the CDR3 is TGTGCCAGCAGTTACTGGGGAGTGGGAAGCACAGATACGCAGTATTTT. This codes for CASSYWGVGSTDTQYF.